These 9 T cell receptor beta chains originate from one sample sequenced in a study of CD8 T cells in ankylosing spondylitis. TCRdb processed the 5' RACE reads anew with MiXCR; each CDR3 protein has one entry. This sample has 250,000 or so distinct CDR3 sequences, with roughly a quarter found just once. Sequenced material: blood, either unsorted or a sorted T cell fraction (not recorded which). The receptors were sampled from a male donor with ankylosing spondylitis or in good health (not recorded which).

The rearrangement uses TRBV24-1 and TRBJ2-5, with D perhaps matching TRBD1 (5 bases). Germline V gives CDR1 KGHDR, CDR2 SFDVKD. Trimming left V 3 bases short and J 2 bases short, with 15 bases between. The CDR3 extends over 16 amino acids. Written as DNA, the CDR3 is TGTGCCACCAGTGATCGCACAGGAAATTTACAAGAGACCCAGTACTTC. As protein: CATSDRTGNLQETQYF.

Ten or more counts support this clonotype. V usage is TRBV20-1 and J usage is TRBJ2-5; a weak D match, TRBD1 (6 bases). V lost 5 bases and J lost 5, with 9 bases in between. Looked up from germline, CDR1 is DFQATT and CDR2 is SNEGSKA (reference sequence). The CDR3 consists of 11 residues. The CDR3 DNA sequence: TGCAGTGCTTACAGGGCGGAGACCCAGTACTTC. Encoded protein: CSAYRAETQYF.

In its sample, this clonotype was seen many times. The CDR3 here is CASSSGLQTGELFF. Written as DNA, the CDR3 is TGTGCCAGCAGTTCCGGACTCCAGACCGGGGAGCTGTTTTTT. The genes are TRBV12-3 or TRBV12-4 and TRBJ2-2, with D perhaps matching TRBD2 (5 bases). The CDR3 sequence is 14 residues long. The V and J ends lost 4 bases and 5 bases respectively, with 11 bases between them.

The sample holds a few counts of this clonotype. The chain links TRBV24-1 to TRBJ2-6; D remains unclear. V was cut by 3 bases and J by 0 bases, with 5 bases left in between. Germline loops: CDR1 KGHDR, CDR2 SFDVKD. The CDR3 loop spans 15 amino acids. The CDR3 sequence: CATSDASSGANVLTF. CDR3 coding DNA: TGTGCCACCAGTGATGCAAGCTCTGGGGCCAACGTCCTGACTTTC.

The chain links TRBV6-1 to TRBJ2-6; D not resolved. Germline V CDR1 and CDR2: MNHNS, SASEGT. V gave up 6 bases and J gave up 0 bases, with 9 bases separating them. This CDR3 contains 15 residues. The CDR3 spells CASSRGLSGANVLTF. Written as DNA, the CDR3 is TGTGCCAGCAGCCGCGGCCTCTCTGGGGCCAACGTCCTGACTTTC.

The V call is TRBV4-1, the J call TRBJ2-6, with D maybe TRBD2 (7 bases). CDR3 length equals 14 residues. V shed 8 bases and J shed 4 bases, with 12 bases lying between them. Germline lookup yields CDR1 MGHRA and CDR2 YSYEKL. The CDR3: CASGGGLGANVLTF. The CDR3 coding sequence is TGCGCCAGCGGGGGGGGGCTCGGGGCCAACGTCCTGACTTTC.

Many counts were recorded for this clonotype. The rearrangement uses TRBV5-1 and TRBJ2-1, with D possibly TRBD1 on 5 matching bases. Per germline, CDR1 SGHRS and CDR2 YFSETQ. The CDR3 is 15 amino acids. V was clipped by 4 bases and J by 7 bases, with 18 bases between them. The CDR3 coding sequence is TGCGCCAGCAGCCCCCGTGGGCAGGGTGTGAATGAGCAGTTCTTC. Its translation: CASSPRGQGVNEQFF.

This clonotype has just a few counts. The rearrangement uses TRBV29-1 and TRBJ2-7; 9 bases line up with TRBD1. Germline V gene sequence: CDR1 SQVTM, CDR2 ANQGSEA. The CDR3 runs 13 residues. The trim removed 6 bases at V and 1 base at J, leaving 4 bases unmatched. This chain's CDR3 is CSVAGTGSYEQYF. DNA for the CDR3: TGCAGCGTAGCCGGGACAGGGTCCTACGAGCAGTACTTC.

This clonotype was seen at least ten times. This chain connects TRBV7-2 to TRBJ2-7; maybe TRBD1 (6 bases). The CDR3 length is 14 residues. V was shortened by 5 bases and J by 3 bases, with 14 bases between the two germline ends. Germline V gene data show CDR1 as SGHTA and CDR2 as FQGNSA. As DNA, the CDR3 is TGTGCCAGCAGCCAGGACAGCACGGGCTACGAGCAGTACTTC. It translates to CASSQDSTGYEQYF.